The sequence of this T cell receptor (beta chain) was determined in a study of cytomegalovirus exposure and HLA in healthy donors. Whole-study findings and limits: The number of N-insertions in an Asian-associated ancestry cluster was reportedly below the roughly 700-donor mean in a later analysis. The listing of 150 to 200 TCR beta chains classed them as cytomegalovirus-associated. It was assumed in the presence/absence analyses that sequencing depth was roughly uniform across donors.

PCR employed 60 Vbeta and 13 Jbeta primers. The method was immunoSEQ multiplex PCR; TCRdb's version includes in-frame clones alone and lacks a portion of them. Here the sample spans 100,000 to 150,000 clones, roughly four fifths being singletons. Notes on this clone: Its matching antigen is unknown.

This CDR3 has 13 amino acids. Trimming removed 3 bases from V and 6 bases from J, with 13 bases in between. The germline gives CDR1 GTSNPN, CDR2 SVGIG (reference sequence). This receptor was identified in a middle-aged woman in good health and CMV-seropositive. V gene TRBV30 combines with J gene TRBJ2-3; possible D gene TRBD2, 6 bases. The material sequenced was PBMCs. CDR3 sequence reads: CAWRVLGGDTQYF. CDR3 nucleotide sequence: TGTGCCTGGAGGGTCCTTGGGGGGGATACGCAGTATTTT.